The 27 T cell receptor beta chains in this list originate from one sample, sequenced in a study of T-cell reconstitution after alpha-beta-depleted transplantation in children. A library of TCRbeta sequences, prepared with unique molecular identifiers, was generated. Using its own MiXCR run on the PCR reads, TCRdb lists one record per CDR3 protein. The sample consists of about 980,000 distinct CDR3 sequences, around 30% of them appearing once. The material was PBMCs, mostly from graft donor cells, obtained 360 days after TCRalphabeta/CD19-depleted stem cell transplant. The receptors were sampled from a boy under two years old who had a stem cell transplant for SCID, so the T cells may come from the graft donor.

This clonotype has only a few counts. The chain joins TRBV5-5 to TRBJ1-1; D is unclear. Trimming removed 5 bases from V and 1 base from J, with 15 bases in between. The CDR3 length is 15 residues. Per germline, CDR1 SGHKS and CDR2 YYEKEE (reference sequence). As DNA, the CDR3 is TGTGCCAGCAGTCTTTTGTACAGCGGGAACACTGAAGCTTTCTTT. Translated, it gives CASSLLYSGNTEAFF. The full variable domain, rest sourced from reference TRBV5-5 and TRBJ1-1, is DAGVTQSPTHLIKTRGQQVTLRCSPISGHKSVSWYQQVLGQGPQFIFQYYEKEERGRGNFPDRFSARQFPNYSSELNVNALLLGDSALYLCASSLLYSGNTEAFFGQGTRLTVV.

This clonotype was counted many times. This chain connects TRBV2 to TRBJ2-7; 10 bases align to TRBD2. V shed 10 bases, J shed 2 bases, and the junction held 8 bases outside the gene matches. The CDR3 is made up of 14 amino acids. Germline V gene data show CDR1 as SNHLY and CDR2 as FYNNEI. CDR3 sequence: CATRLAGRTYEQYF. Here the CDR3 DNA reads TGTGCCACCAGACTAGCGGGTCGGACCTACGAGCAGTACTTC. Together with reference TRBV2 and TRBJ2-7, the CDR3 gives the full variable domain: EPEVTQTPSHQVTQMGQEVILRCVPISNHLYFYWYRQILGQKVEFLVSFYNNEISEKSEIFDDQFSVERPDGSNFTLKIRSTKLEDSAMYFCATRLAGRTYEQYFGPGTRLTVT.

V and J are TRBV29-1 and TRBJ2-6, with TRBD1 matching over 9 bases. J was trimmed by 2 bases and V by 1 base; bases with no gene match: 9. This CDR3 is built from 18 residues. In germline, CDR1 is SQVTM, CDR2 ANQGSEA. CDR3 nucleotide sequence: TGCAGCGTTGAAGGGGGGACAGGGTTCGGAGCTGGGGCCAACGTCCTGACTTTC. The encoded protein is CSVEGGTGFGAGANVLTF.

V gene TRBV24-1 combines with J gene TRBJ2-1; 9 bases line up with TRBD1. Per the germline V gene, CDR1 is KGHDR and CDR2 is SFDVKD. Trimming removed 5 bases from V and 9 bases from J; junction bases left unmatched: 10. CDR3 length: 15 residues. The CDR3 sequence is CATSATGGSRVEQFF. The CDR3 DNA reads TGTGCCACCAGTGCCACAGGGGGCAGTCGTGTTGAGCAGTTCTTC.

This clonotype was observed a few times. The genes are TRBV20-1 and TRBJ2-1; 8 positions match TRBD2. The CDR3 is 15 residues long. The junction had 9 bases not matched to a gene; V was cut back by 5 bases and J by 3 bases. In germline, CDR1 is DFQATT, CDR2 SNEGSKA (reference sequence). CDR3 nucleotide sequence: TGCAGTGCTCGACCGCGGGGGGTGAACTACAATGAGCAGTTCTTC. Its translation is CSARPRGVNYNEQFF.

This clonotype was seen only a few times. This chain joins TRBV29-1 and TRBJ2-5; no firm D call. There are 14 residues in the CDR3. Trimming removed 4 bases from V and 2 bases from J, with 14 bases in between. CDR1 is SQVTM and CDR2 is ANQGSEA in the germline V gene. The chain's CDR3 is CSVVGRSLQETQYF. The CDR3 DNA reads as TGCAGCGTTGTGGGCAGGAGCTTACAAGAGACCCAGTACTTC.

There are a few counts of this clonotype. The chain has TRBV6-1 and TRBJ2-1; D is possibly TRBD2 (7 bases). From germline, CDR1 is MNHNS and CDR2 SASEGT. The germline V and J ends were trimmed by 6 bases and 3 bases, with 18 bases remaining between them. CDR3 length equals 16 residues. The CDR3 protein is CASRPRGGAVYNEQFF. DNA for the CDR3: TGTGCCAGCAGACCAAGGGGGGGGGCCGTCTACAATGAGCAGTTCTTC.

The chain uses TRBV18 and TRBJ2-7, with 11 bases that match TRBD1. Per germline, CDR1 KGHSH and CDR2 LQKENI. Germline trimming cut 3 bases from V and 9 bases from J; bases unmatched to any gene: 16. This CDR3 has 17 amino acids. CDR3 DNA sequence: TGTGCCAGCTCACCCGGGACAGGGGGTACCCGCACGAGCGGGCAGTACTTC. It is translated as CASSPGTGGTRTSGQYF.

V is TRBV6-1 and J is TRBJ2-3, with D unresolved. V lost 0 bases and J 6 bases, leaving 13 bases between the germline ends. The CDR3 has 15 residues. Germline V gene sequence: CDR1 MNHNS, CDR2 SASEGT. The CDR3 sequence is CASSEAGEGRDTQYF. The DNA for the CDR3 is TGTGCCAGCAGTGAAGCTGGGGAAGGGCGCGATACGCAGTATTTT.

The chain links TRBV5-6 to TRBJ2-2; D is perhaps TRBD2 (5 bases). The CDR3 sequence is 13 residues long. V lost 5 bases, J lost 7 bases, and 12 bases lay in between. Germline loops: CDR1 SGHDT, CDR2 YYEEEE. CDR3 DNA sequence: TGTGCCAGCAGACGTGGACTCTACGGGGAGCTGTTTTTT. This sequence encodes CASRRGLYGELFF.

A few counts support this clonotype. The V call is TRBV5-1, the J call TRBJ2-7, with D possibly being TRBD2 (5 bases). V lost 5 bases and J lost 2, with 8 bases in between. This CDR3 contains 12 residues. Germline V lookup: CDR1 SGHRS, CDR2 YFSETQ. The CDR3 DNA follows: TGCGCCAGCAGTGACGGGGCCTACGAGCAGTACTTC. It translates to CASSDGAYEQYF. Full variable domain (rest looked up from reference TRBV5-1 and TRBJ2-7): KAGVTQTPRYLIKTRGQQVTLSCSPISGHRSVSWYQQTPGQGLQFLFEYFSETQRNKGNFPGRFSGRQFSNSRSEMNVSTLELGDSALYLCASSDGAYEQYFGPGTRLTVT.

The V gene is TRBV15, the J gene TRBJ2-5; TRBD2 is a possible D gene (5 bases). The length of the CDR3 is 15 residues. Trimming took off 1 base at V and 5 bases at J, with 14 bases between the two ends. The germline CDR1 and CDR2 sequences are LNHNV and YYDKDF (reference sequence). CDR3 protein: CATSRGSAWEETQYF. CDR3 coding DNA: TGTGCCACCAGCAGAGGTAGTGCGTGGGAGGAGACCCAGTACTTC.

Here the CDR3 DNA reads TGCAGTGCAGAGATGGGGGGTGGAGATACGCAGTATTTT. Translating it yields CSAEMGGGDTQYF. The chain is built from TRBV20-1 and TRBJ2-3, with D perhaps matching TRBD2 (6 bases). Trimming pared 6 bases from V and 5 bases from J, leaving 15 bases between. The CDR3 is 13 amino acids. CDR1 is DFQATT and CDR2 is SNEGSKA in the germline V gene (reference sequence).

This clonotype has more than one count but fewer than ten. The chain carries TRBV20-1 and TRBJ1-2; D might be TRBD1 (5 bases). V was shortened by 4 bases and J by 8 bases, with 14 bases between the two germline ends. The CDR3 contains 12 residues. The germline V gene has CDR1 DFQATT and CDR2 SNEGSKA (reference sequence). CDR3 loop: CSATGDGQGYTF. In DNA, the CDR3 is TGCAGTGCTACGGGGGACGGCCAGGGCTACACCTTC.

This clonotype was counted between two and nine times. The CDR3 sequence: CASSLLAGHTDTQYF. Written as DNA, the CDR3 is TGCGCCAGCAGCTTGCTAGCGGGGCATACAGATACGCAGTATTTT. This chain connects TRBV5-1 to TRBJ2-3; 9 positions match TRBD2. V was pared by 1 base and J by 3 bases, with 3 bases of the junction left unmatched. This CDR3 region has 15 residues. CDR1 and CDR2 from the germline V gene are SGHRS and YFSETQ.

The table lists this clonotype with a few counts. The chain carries TRBV5-1 and TRBJ2-3; 9 bases agree with TRBD1. CDR3 length equals 16 residues. Germline CDR1 and CDR2: SGHRS and YFSETQ. Losses at the gene ends were 2 bases for V and 3 bases for J; bases not matched to a gene: 7. CDR3 bases: TGCGCCAGCAGCTTCCAGATAGGACAGGGGACAGATACGCAGTATTTT. Protein: CASSFQIGQGTDTQYF.

The chain has TRBV20-1 and TRBJ1-1; perhaps TRBD1 as D (6 bases). The CDR3 runs to 15 residues. Trimming took off 0 bases at V and 2 bases at J, with 13 bases between the two ends. Per the germline V gene, CDR1 is DFQATT and CDR2 is SNEGSKA (reference sequence). CDR3 nucleotides: TGCAGTGCTAGAGATGGGGGCAGGCTCAACACTGAAGCTTTCTTT. It encodes CSARDGGRLNTEAFF.

This clonotype was observed a handful of times. The chain uses TRBV27 and TRBJ2-7, with TRBD1 identical over 7 bases. Germline loops: CDR1 MNHEY, CDR2 SMNVEV (reference sequence). Trimming removed 6 bases from V and 6 bases from J; junction bases left unmatched: 8. This CDR3 region has 13 residues. The DNA for the CDR3 is TGTGCCAGCAGATGGGACAGATCGGGCGAGCAGTACTTC. Encoded protein: CASRWDRSGEQYF.

This clonotype was counted between two and nine times. The rearrangement uses TRBV29-1 and TRBJ2-2; possibly TRBD1 or TRBD2 for D (5 bases each). CDR1 is SQVTM and CDR2 is ANQGSEA in the germline V gene. The CDR3 runs to 13 residues. V was cut by 6 bases and J by 0 bases, with 8 bases left in between. The CDR3 bases are TGCAGCGTCTCGGGGCCGAACACCGGGGAGCTGTTTTTT. Protein: CSVSGPNTGELFF.

The rearrangement uses TRBV4-1 and TRBJ2-1; the match to TRBD2 covers 11 bases. This CDR3 is built from 17 residues. Germline V gene lookup returns CDR1 MGHRA and CDR2 YSYEKL. Losses at the gene ends were 3 bases for V and 5 bases for J; bases not matched to a gene: 9. CDR3 coding DNA: TGCGCCAGCAGCCACCAACTAGCGGGGGTCTTCAACAATGAGCAGTTCTTC. It specifies CASSHQLAGVFNNEQFF.

The chain employs TRBV10-3 and TRBJ1-2, with 7 nucleotides matching TRBD1. This CDR3 spans 14 amino acids. Looked up from germline, CDR1 is ENHRY and CDR2 is SYGVKD. V lost 5 bases, J lost 1 base, and 4 bases stayed unmatched. CDR3 nucleotide sequence: TGTGCCATCAGTCGCGGACAGGTTAACTATGGCTACACCTTC. Translated: CAISRGQVNYGYTF.

This clonotype was seen more than once but under ten times. V gene TRBV5-1 combines with J gene TRBJ2-5; 8 bases are a match to TRBD1. Germline CDR1 reads SGHRS; CDR2 reads YFSETQ. The CDR3 is 14 amino acids. Losses at the gene ends were 4 bases for V and 7 bases for J; bases not matched to a gene: 9. CDR3 residues: CASSPGGSPGTQYF. The CDR3 DNA is TGCGCCAGCAGCCCAGGGGGCAGCCCAGGGACCCAGTACTTC.

The chain carries TRBV30 and TRBJ2-5; no clear D. Deletions cut 0 bases from V and 3 bases from J, with 8 bases between. Germline assignment: CDR1 GTSNPN and CDR2 SVGIG (reference sequence). The CDR3 is 13 residues long. CDR3 in amino acids: CAWSVYSKETQYF. CDR3 coding DNA: TGTGCCTGGAGTGTATATTCTAAAGAGACCCAGTACTTC.

The rearrangement links TRBV9 to TRBJ2-3; the match to TRBD2 covers 9 bases. Germline-derived CDR1 and CDR2 are SGDLS and YYNGEE. J lost 7 bases, V lost 0 bases, and 6 bases had no gene match. The CDR3 is 15 residues long. For the CDR3, the DNA is TGTGCCAGCAGCGTAGGTCTAAGCGGGGGGAATACGCAGTATTTT. Translated: CASSVGLSGGNTQYF. Full variable domain (rest looked up from reference TRBV9 and TRBJ2-3): DSGVTQTPKHLITATGQRVTLRCSPRSGDLSVYWYQQSLDQGLQFLIQYYNGEERAKGNILERFSAQQFPDLHSELNLSSLELGDSALYFCASSVGLSGGNTQYFGPGTRLTVL.

The rearrangement links TRBV19 to TRBJ2-3; maybe TRBD2 (8 bases). The CDR3 extends over 18 amino acids. Germline CDR1 reads LNHDA; CDR2 reads SQIVND (reference sequence). Trimming took off 4 bases at V and 2 bases at J, with 22 bases between the two ends. CDR3 protein: CASSTTQRGTELTDTQYF. Here the CDR3 DNA reads TGTGCCAGTAGTACCACCCAGCGGGGGACAGAGCTCACAGATACGCAGTATTTT.

The rearrangement uses TRBV12-3 or TRBV12-4 and TRBJ2-2; no reliable D call. CDR3 length equals 13 residues. V was pared by 5 bases and J by 5 bases, with 9 bases between. The CDR3 DNA is TGTGCCAGCAGTCTGTTTAGGACCGGGGAGCTGTTTTTT. Protein product: CASSLFRTGELFF.

This clonotype showed up many times. V is TRBV27 and J is TRBJ2-7; 8 bases fit TRBD1. The V and J ends lost 6 bases and 2 bases, in that order; junction bases with no gene match: 6. Germline V gene lookup returns CDR1 MNHEY and CDR2 SMNVEV (reference sequence). The length of the CDR3 is 14 residues. The CDR3 nucleotides are TGTGCCAGCAGCCCGGGACAGGTTGCCTACGAGCAGTACTTC. Translation gives CASSPGQVAYEQYF.